Below, one TCR beta chain is given with its context. The sample comes from a study of immune characterization of retroperitoneal liposarcoma. Using its own MiXCR run on the PCR reads, TCRdb lists one record per CDR3 protein. The data contain about 11,000 distinct CDR3 sequences, 45% to 50% of them singletons. There are 13 residues in the CDR3. V dropped 5 bases and J dropped 10 bases, with 15 bases sitting between them. From germline, CDR1 is SGHVS and CDR2 FNYEAQ. The chain recombines TRBV7-6 with TRBJ2-1; D is unresolved. The sequence was obtained from a female donor with retroperitoneal liposarcoma. Sequencing was carried out using tumor tissue. CDR3: CASSTPARLEQFF. The CDR3 nucleotides are TGTGCCAGCAGCACCCCGGCCCGCCTCGAGCAGTTCTTC.